This TCR beta chain stems from a study of CD8 T cells in ankylosing spondylitis. Whole-study findings and limits: A CD8+ phenotype characterized the disease-linked clones, which were relatively rare in peripheral blood. The study identified a TCR beta motif of eight highly homologous variants that appeared characteristic of ankylosing spondylitis blood. Significant enrichment of disease-linked clones was reported in matched ankylosing spondylitis synovial fluid.

By quantitative 5'-RACE with molecular barcodes, the TCR beta libraries were made. Each CDR3 protein is one row after TCRdb ran MiXCR on the 5' RACE reads. The sample shows more than 650,000 distinct CDR3 sequences, about 12% of them seen only once. V was trimmed by 0 bases and J by 8 bases, leaving 13 bases between them. The CDR3 sequence is 14 residues long. Germline loops: CDR1 SGHRS, CDR2 YFSETQ. This clonotype came up many times. Its antigen is currently unknown. The V and J genes are TRBV5-1 and TRBJ2-3, with D possibly matching TRBD1 (5 bases). The TCR comes from a male donor with ankylosing spondylitis. The sequenced material came from blood, either unsorted or a sorted T cell fraction (not recorded which). The CDR3 loop is CASSLDRSVGTQYF. CDR3 coding DNA: TGCGCCAGCAGCTTGGACAGGAGCGTAGGTACGCAGTATTTT.